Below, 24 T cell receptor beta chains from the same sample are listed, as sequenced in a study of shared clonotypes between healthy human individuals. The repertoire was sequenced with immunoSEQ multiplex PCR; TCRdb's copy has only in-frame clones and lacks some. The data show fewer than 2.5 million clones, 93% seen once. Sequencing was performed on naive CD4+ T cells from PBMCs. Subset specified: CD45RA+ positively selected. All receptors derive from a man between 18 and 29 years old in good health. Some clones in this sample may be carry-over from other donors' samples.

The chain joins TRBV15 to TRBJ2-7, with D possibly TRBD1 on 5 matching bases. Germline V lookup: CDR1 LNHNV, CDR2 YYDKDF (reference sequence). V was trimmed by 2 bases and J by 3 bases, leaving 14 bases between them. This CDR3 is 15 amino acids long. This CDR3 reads CATSRQIDSRYEQYF. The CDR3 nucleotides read TGTGCCACCAGCAGACAAATCGACAGCCGCTACGAGCAGTACTTC.

This CDR3 is CASSLEVGMRPYLGYTF. CDR3 coding DNA: TGTGCCAGCAGCTTAGAAGTGGGGATGAGGCCTTATCTCGGCTACACCTTC. The rearrangement uses TRBV11-2 and TRBJ1-2, with no clear D. The germline gives CDR1 SGHAT, CDR2 FQNNGV. This CDR3 contains 17 residues. The V end was cut by 0 bases, the J end by 8 bases, with 22 bases between.

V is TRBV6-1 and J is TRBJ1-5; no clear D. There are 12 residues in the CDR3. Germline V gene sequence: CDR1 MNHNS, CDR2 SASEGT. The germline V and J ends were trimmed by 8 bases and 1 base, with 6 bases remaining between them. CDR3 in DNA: TGTGCCAGCGGGTTGAGCAATCAGCCCCAGCATTTT. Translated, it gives CASGLSNQPQHF.

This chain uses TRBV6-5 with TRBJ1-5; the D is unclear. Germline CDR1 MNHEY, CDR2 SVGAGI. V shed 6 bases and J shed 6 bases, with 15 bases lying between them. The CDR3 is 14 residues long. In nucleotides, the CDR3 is TGTGCCAGCAGCCGCGAACCCCAGAGTCAGCCCCAGCATTTT. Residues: CASSREPQSQPQHF.

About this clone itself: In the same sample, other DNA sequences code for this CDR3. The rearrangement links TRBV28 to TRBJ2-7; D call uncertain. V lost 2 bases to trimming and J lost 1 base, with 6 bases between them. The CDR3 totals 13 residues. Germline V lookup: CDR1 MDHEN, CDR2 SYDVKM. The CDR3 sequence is CASSLLGSYEQYF. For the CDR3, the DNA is TGTGCCAGCAGTTTACTCGGGTCCTACGAGCAGTACTTC.

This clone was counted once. The CDR3: CASSLVLAGAPNEQFF. The CDR3 DNA reads TGTGCCAGCAGCTTAGTACTAGCGGGAGCCCCCAATGAGCAGTTCTTC. This sequence joins TRBV7-9 and TRBJ2-1; 11 bases agree with TRBD2. The germline CDR1 and CDR2 sequences are SEHNR and FQNEAQ (reference sequence). This CDR3 has 16 amino acids. The V and J ends lost 1 base and 6 bases, in that order; junction bases with no gene match: 5.

CDR3 sequence reads: CASSLEKRASGSPETQYF. The CDR3 coding sequence is TGTGCCAGCAGCTTGGAAAAAAGGGCTAGCGGGAGCCCAGAGACCCAGTACTTC. The genes are TRBV5-4 and TRBJ2-5; 10 bases align to TRBD2. CDR1 is SGHNT, CDR2 YYREEE, per germline (reference sequence). The V and J ends lost 0 bases and 4 bases, in that order; junction bases with no gene match: 12. The CDR3 runs 18 residues.

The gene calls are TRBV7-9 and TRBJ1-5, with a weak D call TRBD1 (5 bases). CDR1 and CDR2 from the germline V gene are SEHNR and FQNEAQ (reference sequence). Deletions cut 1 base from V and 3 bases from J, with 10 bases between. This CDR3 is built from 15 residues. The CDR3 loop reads CASSLDQGVNQPQHF. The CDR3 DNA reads TGTGCCAGCAGCTTAGATCAGGGCGTCAATCAGCCCCAGCATTTT.

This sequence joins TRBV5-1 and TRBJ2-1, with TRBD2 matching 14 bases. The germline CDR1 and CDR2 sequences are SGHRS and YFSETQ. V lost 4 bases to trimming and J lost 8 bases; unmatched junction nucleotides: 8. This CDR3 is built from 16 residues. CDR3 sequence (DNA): TGCGCCAGCAGCACGTGGACTAGCGGGAGGAGCCATGAGCAGTTCTTC. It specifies CASSTWTSGRSHEQFF.

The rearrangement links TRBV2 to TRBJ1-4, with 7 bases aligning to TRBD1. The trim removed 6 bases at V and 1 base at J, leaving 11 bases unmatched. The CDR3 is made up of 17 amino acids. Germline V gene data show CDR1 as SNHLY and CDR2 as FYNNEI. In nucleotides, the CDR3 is TGTGCCAGCAGGGCAAGACAGGGAAGAGGAACTAATGAAAAACTGTTTTTT. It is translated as CASRARQGRGTNEKLFF.

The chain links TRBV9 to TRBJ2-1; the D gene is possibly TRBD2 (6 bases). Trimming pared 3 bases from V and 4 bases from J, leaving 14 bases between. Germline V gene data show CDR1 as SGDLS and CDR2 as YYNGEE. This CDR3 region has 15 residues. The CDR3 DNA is TGTGCCAGCAGCGGCGCGGGACTGACTTACAATGAGCAGTTCTTC. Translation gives CASSGAGLTYNEQFF.

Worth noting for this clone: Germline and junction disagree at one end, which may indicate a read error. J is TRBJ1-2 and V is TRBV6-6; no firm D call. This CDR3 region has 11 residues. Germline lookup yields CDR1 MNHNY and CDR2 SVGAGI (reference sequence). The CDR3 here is CASSYLRRWAF. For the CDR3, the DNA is TGTGCCAGCAGTTATTTACGGCGGTGGGCCTTC.

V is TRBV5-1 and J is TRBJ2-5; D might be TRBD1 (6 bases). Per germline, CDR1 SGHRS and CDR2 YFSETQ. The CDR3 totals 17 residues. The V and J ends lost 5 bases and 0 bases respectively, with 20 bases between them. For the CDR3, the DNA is TGCGCCAGCAGTATTGGGACAATCCCTTCTTACCAAGAGACCCAGTACTTC. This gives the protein CASSIGTIPSYQETQYF. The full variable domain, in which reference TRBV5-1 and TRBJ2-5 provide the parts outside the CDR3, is KAGVTQTPRYLIKTRGQQVTLSCSPISGHRSVSWYQQTPGQGLQFLFEYFSETQRNKGNFPGRFSGRQFSNSRSEMNVSTLELGDSALYLCASSIGTIPSYQETQYFGPGTRLLVL.

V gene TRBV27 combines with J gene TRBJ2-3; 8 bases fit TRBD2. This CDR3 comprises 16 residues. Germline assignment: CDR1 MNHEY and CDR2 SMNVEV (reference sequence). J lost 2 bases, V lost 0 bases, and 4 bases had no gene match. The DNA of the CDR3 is TGTGCCAGCAGTTTATCGTACGGGAGGGCCACAGATACGCAGTATTTT. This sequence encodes CASSLSYGRATDTQYF.

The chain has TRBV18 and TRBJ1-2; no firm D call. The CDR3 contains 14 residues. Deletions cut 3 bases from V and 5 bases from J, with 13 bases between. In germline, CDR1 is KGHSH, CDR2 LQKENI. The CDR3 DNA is TGTGCCAGCTCACCCGGGGTAATCGGGTATGGCTACACCTTC. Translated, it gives CASSPGVIGYGYTF. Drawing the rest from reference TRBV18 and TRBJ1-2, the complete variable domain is NAGVMQNPRHLVRRRGQEARLRCSPMKGHSHVYWYRQLPEEGLKFMVYLQKENIIDESGMPKERFSAEFPKEGPSILRIQQVVRGDSAAYFCASSPGVIGYGYTFGSGTRLTVV.

This CDR3 is CASSVGDGDVYGYTF. The CDR3, as DNA: TGTGCCAGCAGCGTAGGGGACGGTGACGTCTATGGCTACACCTTC. The V call is TRBV9, the J call TRBJ1-2; possibly TRBD1 for D (5 bases). CDR3 length equals 15 residues. CDR1 and CDR2 from the germline V gene are SGDLS and YYNGEE. V lost 0 bases and J lost 4, with 13 bases in between.

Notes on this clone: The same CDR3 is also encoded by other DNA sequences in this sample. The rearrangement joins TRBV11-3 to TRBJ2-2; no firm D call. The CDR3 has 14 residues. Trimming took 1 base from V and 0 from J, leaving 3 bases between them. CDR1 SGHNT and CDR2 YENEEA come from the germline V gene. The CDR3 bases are TGTGCCAGCAGCTTAGGGCCGAACACCGGGGAGCTGTTTTTT. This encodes CASSLGPNTGELFF.

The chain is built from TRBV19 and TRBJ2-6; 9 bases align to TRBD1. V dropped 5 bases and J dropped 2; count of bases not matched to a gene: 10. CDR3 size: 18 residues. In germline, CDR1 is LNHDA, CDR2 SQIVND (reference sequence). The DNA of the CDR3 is TGTGCCAGTAGTGCCCTACCGGGACAGGGACCTGGGGCCAACGTCCTGACTTTC. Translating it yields CASSALPGQGPGANVLTF.

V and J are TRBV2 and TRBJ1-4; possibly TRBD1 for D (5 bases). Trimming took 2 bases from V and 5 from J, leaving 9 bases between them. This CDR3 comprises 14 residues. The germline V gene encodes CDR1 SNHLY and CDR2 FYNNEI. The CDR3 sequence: CASSEWGLNEKLFF. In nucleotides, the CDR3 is TGTGCCAGCAGTGAATGGGGCCTGAATGAAAAACTGTTTTTT.

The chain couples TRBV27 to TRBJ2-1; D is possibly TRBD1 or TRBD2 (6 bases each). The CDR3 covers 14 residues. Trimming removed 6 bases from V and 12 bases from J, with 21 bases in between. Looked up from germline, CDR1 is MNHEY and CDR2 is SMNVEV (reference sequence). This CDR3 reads CASSLLGGQDWQFF. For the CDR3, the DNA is TGTGCCAGCAGCCTCTTGGGGGGACAAGATTGGCAGTTCTTC.

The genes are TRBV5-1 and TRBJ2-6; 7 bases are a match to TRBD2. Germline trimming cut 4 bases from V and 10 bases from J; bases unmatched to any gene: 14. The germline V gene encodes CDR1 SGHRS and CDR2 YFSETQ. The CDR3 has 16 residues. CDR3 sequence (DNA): TGCGCCAGCAGCAGTGGCCCGGGGGGACCTGTTAACGTCCTGACTTTC. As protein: CASSSGPGGPVNVLTF.

CDR3 nucleotide sequence: TGTGCCAGCAGTTTAATTTCCGCGGGACGGAACTACGAGCAGTACTTC. It yields the protein CASSLISAGRNYEQYF. The V call is TRBV27, the J call TRBJ2-7; weak D call: TRBD2 (6 bases). The V end was cut by 2 bases, the J end by 3 bases, with 17 bases between. The CDR3 is made up of 16 amino acids. The germline CDR1 and CDR2 sequences are MNHEY and SMNVEV (reference sequence).

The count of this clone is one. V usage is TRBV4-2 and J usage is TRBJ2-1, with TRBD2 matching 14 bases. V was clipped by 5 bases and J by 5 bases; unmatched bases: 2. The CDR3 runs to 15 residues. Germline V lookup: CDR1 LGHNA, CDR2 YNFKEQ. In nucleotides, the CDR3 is TGTGCCAGCAGCGCGGGACTAGCGGGAGACAATGAGCAGTTCTTC. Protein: CASSAGLAGDNEQFF.

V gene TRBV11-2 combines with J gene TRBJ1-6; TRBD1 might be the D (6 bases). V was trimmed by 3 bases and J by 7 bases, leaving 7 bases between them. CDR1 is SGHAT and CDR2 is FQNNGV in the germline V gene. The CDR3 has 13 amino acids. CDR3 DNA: TGTGCCAGCAGCTTCGGACAGAATTCACCCCTCCACTTT. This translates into CASSFGQNSPLHF.